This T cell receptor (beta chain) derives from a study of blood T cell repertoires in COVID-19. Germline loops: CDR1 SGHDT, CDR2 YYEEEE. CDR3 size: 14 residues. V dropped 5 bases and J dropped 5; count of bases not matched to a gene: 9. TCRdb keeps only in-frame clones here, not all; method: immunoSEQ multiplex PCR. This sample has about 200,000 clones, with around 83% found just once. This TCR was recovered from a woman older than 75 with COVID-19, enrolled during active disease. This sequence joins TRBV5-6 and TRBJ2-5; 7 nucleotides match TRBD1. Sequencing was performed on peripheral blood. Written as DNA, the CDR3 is TGTGCCAGCAGTCGACAGGGAACAACGGAGACCCAGTACTTC. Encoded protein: CASSRQGTTETQYF.